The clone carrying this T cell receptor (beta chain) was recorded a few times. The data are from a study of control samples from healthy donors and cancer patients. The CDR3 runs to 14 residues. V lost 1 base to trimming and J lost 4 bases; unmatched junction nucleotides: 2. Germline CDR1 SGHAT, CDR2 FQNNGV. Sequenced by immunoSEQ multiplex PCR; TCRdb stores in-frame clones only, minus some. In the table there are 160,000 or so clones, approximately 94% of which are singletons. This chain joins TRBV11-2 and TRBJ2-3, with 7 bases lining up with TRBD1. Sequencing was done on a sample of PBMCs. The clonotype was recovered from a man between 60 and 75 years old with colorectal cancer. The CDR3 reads CASSLVGGPDTQYF. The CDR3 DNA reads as TGTGCCAGCAGCTTAGTAGGGGGCCCAGATACGCAGTATTTT.